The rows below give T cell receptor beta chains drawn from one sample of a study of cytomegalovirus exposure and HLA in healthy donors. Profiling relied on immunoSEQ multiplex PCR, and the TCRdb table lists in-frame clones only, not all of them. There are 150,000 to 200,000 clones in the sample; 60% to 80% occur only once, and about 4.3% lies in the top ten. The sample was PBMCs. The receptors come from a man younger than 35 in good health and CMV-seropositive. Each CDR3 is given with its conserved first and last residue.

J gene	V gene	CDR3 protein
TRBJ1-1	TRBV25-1	CASSELTGGVNTEAFF
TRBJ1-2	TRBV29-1	CSVDFWGTGASYGYTF
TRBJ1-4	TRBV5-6	CASSLRGSTNEKLFF
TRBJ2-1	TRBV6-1	CASSEGGQWGGSIHNEQFF
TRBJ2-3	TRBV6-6	CASSRPSTGTTDTQYF
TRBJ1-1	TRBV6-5	CASSDHLNTEAFF
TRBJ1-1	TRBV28	CASFDLNTEAFF
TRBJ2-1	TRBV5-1	CASSLTGEQYNEQFF
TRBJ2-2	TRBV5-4	CASSPRGRTGELFF
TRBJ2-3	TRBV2	CASSRDRGPDTQYF
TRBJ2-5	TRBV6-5	CASSYYLAGNSAQYF
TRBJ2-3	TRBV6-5	CASSPRQARTDTQYF
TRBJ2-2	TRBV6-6	CASSYEALLIGGELFF
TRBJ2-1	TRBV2	CASSRYGLAGVGEQFF
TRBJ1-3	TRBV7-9	CASSLAPGGSGNTIYF
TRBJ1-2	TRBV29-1	CSVEIGGGSGYTF
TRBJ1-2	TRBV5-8	CASSLALGQGRVYGYTF
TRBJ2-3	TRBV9	CASSVGLLADTQYF
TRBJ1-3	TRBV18	CASSPRSALSGNTIYF
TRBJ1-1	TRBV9	CASSVGMNTEAFF
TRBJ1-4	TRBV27	CASRYRATNEKLFF
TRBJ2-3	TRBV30	CAGKLAGRTDTQYF
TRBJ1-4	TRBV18	CASSPSEDRRTNEKLFF
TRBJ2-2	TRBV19	CASKGRALTGELFF
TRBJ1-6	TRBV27	CASSRTGTGNSPLHF
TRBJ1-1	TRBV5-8	CASSLDTIVGAEAFF
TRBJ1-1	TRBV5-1	CASSKDRVVAEAFF
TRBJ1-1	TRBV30	CAWSMDRTGEAFF
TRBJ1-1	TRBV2	CASSVQDSGEAFF
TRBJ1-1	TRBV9	CASSVGSSRTEAFF
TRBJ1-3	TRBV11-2	CASSLAEAPSGNTIYF
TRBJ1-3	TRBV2	CASSGTGGSGNTIYF
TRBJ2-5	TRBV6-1	CASESSGTVETQYF
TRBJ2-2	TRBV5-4	CASSFGGQGTGELFF
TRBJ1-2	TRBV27	CASSLDRHYGYTF
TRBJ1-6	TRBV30	CAWSGGDNSPLHF
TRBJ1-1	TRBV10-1	CASSVLGDGTEAFF
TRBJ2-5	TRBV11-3	CASSLRLADQETQYF
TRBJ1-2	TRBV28	CASSSTQGNYGYTF
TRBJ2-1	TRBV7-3	CASSPQLSSYNEQFF
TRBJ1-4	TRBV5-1	CASSGGTATNEKLFF
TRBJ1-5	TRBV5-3	CARSLAPRGGQPQHF
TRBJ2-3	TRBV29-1	CSVDGQGADTQYF
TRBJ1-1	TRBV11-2	CASSSRRQGKAEAFF
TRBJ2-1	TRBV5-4	CASSPYSSSYNEQFF
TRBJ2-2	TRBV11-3	CATRAGGTGELFF
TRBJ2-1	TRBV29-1	CSVEDIILEETSYNEQFF
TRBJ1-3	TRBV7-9	CASSGLGGNTIYF
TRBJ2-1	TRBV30	CAWSVGQKQFF